This T cell receptor beta chain comes out of a study of OX40 agonist ivuxolimab in advanced cancers. Study context: Among those treated, three patients had partial responses, one with hepatocellular carcinoma and two with cutaneous melanoma.

Overall study findings and caveats: There were, on average, more expanded clones in CD8+ T cells than in CD4+. The CD4+ and CD8+ T cells in the blood had expanded clonally by week 6 at 0.1 to 3.0 mg/kg. Clonal expansion among partial responders at 0.1-3.0 mg/kg ranked near the lowest.

The CDR3 length is 15 residues. Per the germline V gene, CDR1 is SEHNR and CDR2 is FQNEAQ (reference sequence). V lost 5 bases to trimming and J lost 4 bases; unmatched junction nucleotides: 3. Generated by immunoSEQ multiplex PCR, the TCRdb table keeps only in-frame clones and is missing some. This table has around 14,000 clones, roughly 77% appearing once. This clone came up a few times. The antigen is not known. This specimen was CD4+ or CD8+ T cells sorted from blood, taken in a trial of the OX40 agonist ivuxolimab. V usage is TRBV7-9 and J usage is TRBJ2-3; 13 nucleotides agree with TRBD2. The clonotype originates from an adult with an advanced solid tumor such as melanoma, head and neck, liver or kidney cancer. In DNA, the CDR3 is TGTGCCAGCAGCCTACTAGCGGGAGGGCCAGATACGCAGTATTTT. Its protein is CASSLLAGGPDTQYF.